This T cell receptor (beta chain) was recovered during a study of breast tumors, draining lymph nodes, adjacent tissues. Broader study findings: Tumor TCR diversity was below lymph nodes but above nontumor tissue. Data only fit, rather than demonstrated, lymph node origin of most tumor T cells. Most tumor T cells seemingly derive from lymph node, then expand in tumor.

MiXCR, run by TCRdb on the multiplex PCR reads, gives a single entry per CDR3 protein. The data show around 190,000 distinct CDR3 sequences, 25% to 40% seen once. CDR1 and CDR2 (germline): PRHDT, FYEKMQ (reference sequence). This CDR3 spans 18 amino acids. V was clipped by 5 bases and J by 2 bases; unmatched bases: 9. The lymph nodes were axillary draining lymph nodes from breast cancer patients. This clonotype was seen repeatedly, ten times or more. Its antigen is not known. The sample consisted of axillary lymph node tissue. This sequence originates from a female donor with breast cancer. Some clones in this sample may be carry-over from other donors' samples. The chain is built from TRBV13 and TRBJ1-4, with 12 bases aligning to TRBD1. The CDR3 loop is CASSHSPGQGATNEKLFF. CDR3 DNA: TGTGCCAGCAGCCACTCCCCGGGACAGGGGGCGACTAATGAAAAACTGTTTTTT.